This record looks at one TCR beta chain sequence and its context. Its antigen is still unknown. Repertoires were generated with immunoSEQ multiplex PCR, while TCRdb's copy carries only in-frame clones and drops some. The sample has about 180,000 clones, more than 80% seen once. The data stem from a study of T cell responses to AZD1222 COVID-19 vaccine. Across the study: Pooled together were second doses at about 4 or about 12 weeks. General study points: The study reported that nearly half of spike-specific TCRs target unmutated variant regions. Donors skewed white British and female; clonal diversity was possibly underestimated. All repertoire sampling was performed exclusively after the peak T cell response.

This CDR3 spans 16 amino acids. Germline loops: CDR1 SGHNT, CDR2 YYREEE (reference sequence). With 4 bases clipped from V and 4 bases from J, the junction kept 4 bases outside the gene matches. The sequencing here drew on peripheral blood, taken on day 0 of AZD1222 vaccination. This clonotype originated in an adult in good health. This rearrangement joins TRBV5-4 to TRBJ2-1, with 14 bases aligning to TRBD2. This CDR3 reads CASSPGTSGSYNEQFF. CDR3 sequence (DNA): TGTGCCAGCAGCCCCGGGACTAGCGGGAGTTACAATGAGCAGTTCTTC. The complete variable domain, with remaining parts taken from reference TRBV5-4 and TRBJ2-1, reads ETGVTQSPTHLIKTRGQQVTLRCSSQSGHNTVSWYQQALGQGPQFIFQYYREEENGRGNFPPRFSGLQFPNYSSELNVNALELDDSALYLCASSPGTSGSYNEQFFGPGTRLTVL.